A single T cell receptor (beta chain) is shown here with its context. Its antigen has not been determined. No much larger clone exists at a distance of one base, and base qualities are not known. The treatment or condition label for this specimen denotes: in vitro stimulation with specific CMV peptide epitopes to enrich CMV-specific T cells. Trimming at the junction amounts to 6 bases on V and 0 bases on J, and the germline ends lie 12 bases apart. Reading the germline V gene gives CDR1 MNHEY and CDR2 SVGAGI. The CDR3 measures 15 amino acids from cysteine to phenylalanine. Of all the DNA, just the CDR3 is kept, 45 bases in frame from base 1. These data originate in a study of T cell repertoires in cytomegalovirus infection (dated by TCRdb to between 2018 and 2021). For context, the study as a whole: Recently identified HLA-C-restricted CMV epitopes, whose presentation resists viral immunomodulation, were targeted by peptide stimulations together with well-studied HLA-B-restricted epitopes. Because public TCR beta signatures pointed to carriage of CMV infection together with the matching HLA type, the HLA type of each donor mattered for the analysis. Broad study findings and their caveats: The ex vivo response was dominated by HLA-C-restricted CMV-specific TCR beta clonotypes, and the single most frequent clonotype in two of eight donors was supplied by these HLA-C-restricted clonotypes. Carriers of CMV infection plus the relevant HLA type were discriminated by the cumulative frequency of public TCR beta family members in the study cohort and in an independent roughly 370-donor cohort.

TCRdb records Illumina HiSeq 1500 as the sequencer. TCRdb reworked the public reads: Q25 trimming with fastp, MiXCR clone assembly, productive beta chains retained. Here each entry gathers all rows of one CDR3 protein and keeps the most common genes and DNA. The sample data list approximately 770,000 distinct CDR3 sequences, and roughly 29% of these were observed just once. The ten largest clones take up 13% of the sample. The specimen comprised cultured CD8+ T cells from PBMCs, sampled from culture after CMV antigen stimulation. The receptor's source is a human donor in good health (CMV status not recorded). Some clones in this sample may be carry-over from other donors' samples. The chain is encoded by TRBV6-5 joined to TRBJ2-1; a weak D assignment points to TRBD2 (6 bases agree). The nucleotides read TGTGCCAGCAGCCCTAGCGAGAGCTCCTACAATGAGCAGTTCTTC. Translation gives CASSPSESSYNEQFF.